The source of this T cell receptor (beta chain) is a study of T cell changes during pregnancy in multiple sclerosis. There are 13 residues in the CDR3. Germline lookup yields CDR1 GTSNPN and CDR2 SVGIG (reference sequence). V lost 5 bases, J lost 3 bases, and 6 bases stayed unmatched. Profiled with immunoSEQ multiplex PCR; TCRdb holds only in-frame clones, not every one. The sample lists fewer than 60,000 clones; 91% were seen once. This TCR came from a female donor in good health, enrolled as a control in a pregnancy study. The input for sequencing was peripheral blood, taken after pregnancy. The V gene is TRBV30, the J gene TRBJ1-2; TRBD1 matches at 7 bases. Here the CDR3 reads CAWVRDSYYGYTF. The CDR3 nucleotides are TGTGCCTGGGTCCGGGACAGCTACTATGGCTACACCTTC.